Below are 15 T cell receptor beta chains sequenced from a single sample in a study of human CD8 memory T cell subsets. Generation of TCR beta libraries used UMI-labeled 5' RACE. Each CDR3 protein gets one entry in TCRdb, which reprocessed the 5' RACE reads and gives no DNA. Found here are 9,500 to 13,000 distinct CDR3 sequences; the top ten clones hold about 8.6%. Material for sequencing was CD8+ T cells from PBMCs. Source of these receptors: a human donor in good health.

This clonotype is labeled medium-sized based on frequency. This sequence joins TRBV2 and TRBJ1-1. Germline V lookup: CDR1 SNHLY, CDR2 FYNNEI. The CDR3 loop spans 13 amino acids. Here the CDR3 reads CASSDSMNTEAFF.

The chain links TRBV7-3 to TRBJ2-7; the TCRdb D gene call, TRBD2, has no DNA to confirm it. The CDR3 is 18 amino acids. Per the germline V gene, CDR1 is SGHTA and CDR2 is FQGTGA. The CDR3 loop is CASSLILEAEGPRYEQYF.

The chain couples TRBV7-8 to TRBJ2-7. Germline V gene data show CDR1 as SGHVS and CDR2 as FQNEAQ. CDR3 length: 13 residues. CDR3: CASSFRSIYEQYF.

The V call is TRBV11-2, the J call TRBJ2-7; checking the TCRdb D call of TRBD2 is not possible without DNA. The CDR3 spans 15 residues. Germline V CDR1 and CDR2: SGHAT, FQNNGV. The CDR3 sequence is CASSWGLAGSYEQYF.

Considering frequency, this clonotype is medium-sized. This rearrangement joins TRBV3-1 to TRBJ1-2; the TRBD1 assignment by TCRdb is unverifiable without DNA. CDR3 size: 14 residues. The germline gives CDR1 LGHDT, CDR2 YNNKEL (reference sequence). The CDR3 loop reads CASSPGQGTDGYTF.

The V gene is TRBV20-1, the J gene TRBJ2-1; TCRdb calls TRBD2, which cannot be checked without DNA. This CDR3 is built from 14 residues. The germline gives CDR1 DFQATT, CDR2 SNEGSKA (reference sequence). CDR3 in amino acids: CSALSGRSYNEQFF.

This chain joins TRBV27 and TRBJ2-7; the D call of TRBD1 rests on TCRdb alone, since no DNA is present to check it. From germline, CDR1 is MNHEY and CDR2 SMNVEV (reference sequence). The CDR3 length is 20 residues. Here the CDR3 reads CASSLHRMGQAMSTTYEQYF.

The chain recombines TRBV6-5 with TRBJ1-4. Germline V gene sequence: CDR1 MNHEY, CDR2 SVGAGI. CDR3 size: 14 residues. The CDR3 here is CASSYGGENEKLFF.

The chain combines TRBV4-3 with TRBJ1-6; TCRdb calls TRBD1, which cannot be checked without DNA. The CDR3 loop spans 16 amino acids. Germline V gives CDR1 LGHNA, CDR2 YSLEER. CDR3 amino acids: CASSQEVQGANSPLHF.

Here the CDR3 reads CASSEWVGLQETQYF. The V and J genes are TRBV25-1 and TRBJ2-5. Per the germline V gene, CDR1 is MGHDK and CDR2 is SYGVNS. The length of the CDR3 is 15 residues.

The chain combines TRBV19 with TRBJ2-1. CDR1 is LNHDA and CDR2 is SQIVND in the germline V gene (reference sequence). The CDR3 is made up of 14 amino acids. CDR3 residues: CASSVSLGLNEQFF. The full variable domain, in which reference TRBV19 and TRBJ2-1 provide the parts outside the CDR3, is DGGITQSPKYLFRKEGQNVTLSCEQNLNHDAMYWYRQDPGQGLRLIYYSQIVNDFQKGDIAEGYSVSREKKESFPLTVTSAQKNPTAFYLCASSVSLGLNEQFFGPGTRLTVL.

The V call is TRBV6-6, the J call TRBJ2-7; the D gene TCRdb calls, TRBD1, cannot be checked with no DNA. The CDR3 is 14 residues long. The germline CDR1 and CDR2 sequences are MNHNY and SVGAGI (reference sequence). The CDR3: CASSIGGDSYEQYF.

The gene calls are TRBV2 and TRBJ1-5; the TCRdb call, TRBD1, lacks DNA for checking. The CDR3 is made up of 13 amino acids. Germline V CDR1 and CDR2: SNHLY, FYNNEI. CDR3 amino acids: CASALGRNQPQHF. Based on the CDR3 plus reference TRBV2 and TRBJ1-5, the full variable domain is EPEVTQTPSHQVTQMGQEVILRCVPISNHLYFYWYRQILGQKVEFLVSFYNNEISEKSEIFDDQFSVERPDGSNFTLKIRSTKLEDSAMYFCASALGRNQPQHFGDGTRLSIL.

In terms of frequency, this clonotype is medium-sized. The chain has TRBV28 and TRBJ2-7; TCRdb proposes TRBD1, but this gene call is untestable without DNA. The germline V gene encodes CDR1 MDHEN and CDR2 SYDVKM. The CDR3 consists of 14 residues. The CDR3 protein is CASSPEPGSYEQYF.

V and J are TRBV20-1 and TRBJ2-7. The germline CDR1 and CDR2 sequences are DFQATT and SNEGSKA (reference sequence). The CDR3 length is 14 residues. This chain's CDR3 is CSARALDGAYEQYF.